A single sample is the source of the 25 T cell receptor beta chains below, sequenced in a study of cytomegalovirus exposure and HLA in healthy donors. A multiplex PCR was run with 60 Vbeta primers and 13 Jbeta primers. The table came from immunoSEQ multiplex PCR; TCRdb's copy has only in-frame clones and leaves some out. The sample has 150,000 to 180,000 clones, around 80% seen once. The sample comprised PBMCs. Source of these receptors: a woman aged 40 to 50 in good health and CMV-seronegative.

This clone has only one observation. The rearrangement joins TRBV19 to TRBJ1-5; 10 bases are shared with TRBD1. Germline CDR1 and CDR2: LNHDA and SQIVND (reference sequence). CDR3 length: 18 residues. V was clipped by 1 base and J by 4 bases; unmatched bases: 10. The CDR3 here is CASSIGGDRGFGNQPQHF. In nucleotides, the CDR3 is TGTGCCAGTAGTATAGGGGGGGACAGGGGATTTGGTAATCAGCCCCAGCATTTT.

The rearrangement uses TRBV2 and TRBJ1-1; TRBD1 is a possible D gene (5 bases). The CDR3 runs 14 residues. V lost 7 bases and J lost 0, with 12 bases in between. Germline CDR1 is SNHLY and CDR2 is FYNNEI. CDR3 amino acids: CASKRGLMNTEAFF. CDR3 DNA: TGTGCCAGCAAAAGGGGATTGATGAACACTGAAGCTTTCTTT.

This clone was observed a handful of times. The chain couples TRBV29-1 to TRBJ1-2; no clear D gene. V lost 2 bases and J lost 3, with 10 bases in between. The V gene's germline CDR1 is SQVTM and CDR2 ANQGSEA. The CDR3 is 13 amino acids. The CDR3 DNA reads TGCAGCGTTGAAAAGCAGGCTTACTATGGCTACACCTTC. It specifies CSVEKQAYYGYTF.

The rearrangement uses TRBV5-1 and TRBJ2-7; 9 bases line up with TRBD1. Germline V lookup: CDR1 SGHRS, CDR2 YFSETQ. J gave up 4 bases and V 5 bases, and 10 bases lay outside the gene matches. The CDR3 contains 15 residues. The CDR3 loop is CASRLVLDRGYEQYF. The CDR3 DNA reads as TGCGCCAGCAGGCTTGTATTGGACAGGGGATACGAGCAGTACTTC. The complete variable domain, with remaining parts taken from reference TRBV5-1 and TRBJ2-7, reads KAGVTQTPRYLIKTRGQQVTLSCSPISGHRSVSWYQQTPGQGLQFLFEYFSETQRNKGNFPGRFSGRQFSNSRSEMNVSTLELGDSALYLCASRLVLDRGYEQYFGPGTRLTVT.

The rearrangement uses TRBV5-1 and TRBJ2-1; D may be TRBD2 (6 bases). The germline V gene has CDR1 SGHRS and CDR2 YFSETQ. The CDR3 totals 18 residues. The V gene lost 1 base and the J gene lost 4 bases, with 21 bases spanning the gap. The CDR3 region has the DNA TGCGCCAGCAGCTTGTTTTCCCGGGCCCGGACTACTTACAATGAGCAGTTCTTC. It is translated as CASSLFSRARTTYNEQFF.

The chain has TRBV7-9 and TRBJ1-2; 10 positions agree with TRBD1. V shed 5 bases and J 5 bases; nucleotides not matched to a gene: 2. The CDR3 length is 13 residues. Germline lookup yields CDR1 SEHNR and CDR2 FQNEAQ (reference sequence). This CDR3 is CASSRTGGYGYTF. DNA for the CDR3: TGTGCCAGCAGCCGGACAGGGGGATATGGCTACACCTTC.

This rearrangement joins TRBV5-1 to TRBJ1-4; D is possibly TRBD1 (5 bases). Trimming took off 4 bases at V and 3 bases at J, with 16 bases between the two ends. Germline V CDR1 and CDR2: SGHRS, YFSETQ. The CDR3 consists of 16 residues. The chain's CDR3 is CASSPQTQGANEKLFF. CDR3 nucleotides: TGCGCCAGCAGCCCGCAGACCCAGGGTGCTAATGAAAAACTGTTTTTT. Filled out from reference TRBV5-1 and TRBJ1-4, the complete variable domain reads KAGVTQTPRYLIKTRGQQVTLSCSPISGHRSVSWYQQTPGQGLQFLFEYFSETQRNKGNFPGRFSGRQFSNSRSEMNVSTLELGDSALYLCASSPQTQGANEKLFFGSGTQLSVL.

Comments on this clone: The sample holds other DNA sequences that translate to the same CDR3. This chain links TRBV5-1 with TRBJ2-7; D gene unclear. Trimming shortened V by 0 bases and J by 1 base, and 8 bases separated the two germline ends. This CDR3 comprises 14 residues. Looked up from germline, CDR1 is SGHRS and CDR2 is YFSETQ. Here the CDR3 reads CASSLGQASYEQYF. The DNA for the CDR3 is TGCGCCAGCAGCTTGGGGCAGGCGTCCTACGAGCAGTACTTC. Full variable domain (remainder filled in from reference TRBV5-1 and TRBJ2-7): KAGVTQTPRYLIKTRGQQVTLSCSPISGHRSVSWYQQTPGQGLQFLFEYFSETQRNKGNFPGRFSGRQFSNSRSEMNVSTLELGDSALYLCASSLGQASYEQYFGPGTRLTVT.

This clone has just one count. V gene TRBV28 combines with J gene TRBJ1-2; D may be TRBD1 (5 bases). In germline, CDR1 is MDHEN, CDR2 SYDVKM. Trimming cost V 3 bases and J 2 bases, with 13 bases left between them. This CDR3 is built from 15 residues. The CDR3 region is CASSLRGSFNYGYTF. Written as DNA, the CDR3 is TGTGCCAGCAGTTTGCGGGGGTCCTTCAACTATGGCTACACCTTC.

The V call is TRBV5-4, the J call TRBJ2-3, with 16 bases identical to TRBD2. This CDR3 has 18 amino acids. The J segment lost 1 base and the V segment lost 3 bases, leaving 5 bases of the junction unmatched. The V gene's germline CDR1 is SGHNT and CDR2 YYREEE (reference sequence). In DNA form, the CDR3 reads TGTGCCAGCAGCTCGGGACTAGCGGGGGGGCCTGGCACAGATACGCAGTATTTT. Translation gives CASSSGLAGGPGTDTQYF. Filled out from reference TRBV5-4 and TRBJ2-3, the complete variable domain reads ETGVTQSPTHLIKTRGQQVTLRCSSQSGHNTVSWYQQALGQGPQFIFQYYREEENGRGNFPPRFSGLQFPNYSSELNVNALELDDSALYLCASSSGLAGGPGTDTQYFGPGTRLTVL.

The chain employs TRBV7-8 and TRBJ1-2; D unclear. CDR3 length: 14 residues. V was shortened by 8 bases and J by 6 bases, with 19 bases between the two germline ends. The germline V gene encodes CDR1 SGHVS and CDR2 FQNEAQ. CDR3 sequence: CASGLLIPSDGYTF. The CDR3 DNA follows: TGTGCCAGCGGGCTACTGATCCCGTCGGATGGCTACACCTTC.

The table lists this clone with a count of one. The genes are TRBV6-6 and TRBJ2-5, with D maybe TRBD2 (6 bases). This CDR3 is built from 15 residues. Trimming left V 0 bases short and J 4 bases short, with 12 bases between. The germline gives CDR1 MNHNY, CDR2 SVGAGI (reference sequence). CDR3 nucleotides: TGTGCCAGCAGTTACTCGGGCGTCGGGGGAGAGACCCAGTACTTC. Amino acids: CASSYSGVGGETQYF.

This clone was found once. CDR3 sequence: CASSLDTGNIQYF. DNA for the CDR3: TGTGCCAGCAGCCTAGACACAGGAAACATTCAGTACTTC. This chain joins TRBV4-2 and TRBJ2-4; a possible D gene is TRBD1 (5 bases). Germline V gene sequence: CDR1 LGHNA, CDR2 YNFKEQ. Trimming removed 4 bases at V and 6 bases at J, with 10 bases between. This CDR3 spans 13 amino acids.

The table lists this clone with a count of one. The CDR3 coding sequence is TGTGCCTTCTCCGGAGGGTACAATGAAAAACTGTTTTTT. It encodes CAFSGGYNEKLFF. This sequence joins TRBV2 and TRBJ1-4; unclear D gene. The germline CDR1 and CDR2 sequences are SNHLY and FYNNEI. V lost 11 bases and J lost 5, with 15 bases in between. The CDR3 extends over 13 amino acids.

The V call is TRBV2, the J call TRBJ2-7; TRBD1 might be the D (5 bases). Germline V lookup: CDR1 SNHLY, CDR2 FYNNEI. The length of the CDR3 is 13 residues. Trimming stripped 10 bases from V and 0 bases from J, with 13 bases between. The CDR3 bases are TGTGCCACCCAAGGGGCGAGCTCCTACGAGCAGTACTTC. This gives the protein CATQGASSYEQYF.

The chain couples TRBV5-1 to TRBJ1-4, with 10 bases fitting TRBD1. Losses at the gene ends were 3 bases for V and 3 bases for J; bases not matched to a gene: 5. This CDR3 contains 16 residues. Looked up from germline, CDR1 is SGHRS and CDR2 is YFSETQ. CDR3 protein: CASSYGQGEANEKLFF. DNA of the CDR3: TGCGCCAGCAGCTACGGACAGGGGGAAGCTAATGAAAAACTGTTTTTT.

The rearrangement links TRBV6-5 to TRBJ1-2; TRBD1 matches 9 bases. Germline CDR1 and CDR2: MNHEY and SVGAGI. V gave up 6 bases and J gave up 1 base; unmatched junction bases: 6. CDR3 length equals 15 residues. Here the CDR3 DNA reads TGTGCCAGCAGACGCGACAGGGGGGTTAACTATGGCTACACCTTC. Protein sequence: CASRRDRGVNYGYTF.

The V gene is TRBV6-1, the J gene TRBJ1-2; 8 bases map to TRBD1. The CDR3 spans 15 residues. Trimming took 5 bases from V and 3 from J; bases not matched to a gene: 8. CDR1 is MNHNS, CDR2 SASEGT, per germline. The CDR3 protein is CASSRIQGADYGYTF. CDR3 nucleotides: TGTGCCAGCAGTCGGATCCAGGGGGCCGACTATGGCTACACCTTC.

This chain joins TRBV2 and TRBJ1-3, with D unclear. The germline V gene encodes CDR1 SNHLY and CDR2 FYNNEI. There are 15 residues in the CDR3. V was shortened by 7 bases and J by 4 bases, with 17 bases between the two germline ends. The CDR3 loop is CASMGGEWAGNTIYF. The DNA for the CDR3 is TGTGCCAGCATGGGAGGCGAGTGGGCGGGAAACACCATATATTTT. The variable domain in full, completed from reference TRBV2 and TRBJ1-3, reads EPEVTQTPSHQVTQMGQEVILRCVPISNHLYFYWYRQILGQKVEFLVSFYNNEISEKSEIFDDQFSVERPDGSNFTLKIRSTKLEDSAMYFCASMGGEWAGNTIYFGEGSWLTVV.

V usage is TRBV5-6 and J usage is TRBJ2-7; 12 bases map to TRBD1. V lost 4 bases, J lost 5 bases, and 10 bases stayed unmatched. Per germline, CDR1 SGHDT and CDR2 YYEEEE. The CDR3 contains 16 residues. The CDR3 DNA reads TGTGCCAGCAGCCCCCGGGACAGGGGGCGCGCAGACGAGCAGTACTTC. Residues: CASSPRDRGRADEQYF.

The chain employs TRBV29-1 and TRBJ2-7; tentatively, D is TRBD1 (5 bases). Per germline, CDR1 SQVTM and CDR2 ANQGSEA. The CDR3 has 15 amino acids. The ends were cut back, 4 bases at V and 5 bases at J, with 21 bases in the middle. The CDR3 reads CSVVSKGARNNEQYF. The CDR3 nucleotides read TGCAGCGTTGTGTCCAAAGGGGCGCGGAACAACGAGCAGTACTTC.

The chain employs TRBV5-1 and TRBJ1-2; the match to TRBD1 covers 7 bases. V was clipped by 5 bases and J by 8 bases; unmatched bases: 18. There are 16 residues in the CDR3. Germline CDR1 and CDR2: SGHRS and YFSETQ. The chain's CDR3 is CASSIGSWTGEGGYTF. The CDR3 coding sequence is TGCGCCAGCAGTATCGGTTCGTGGACAGGCGAAGGAGGCTACACCTTC.

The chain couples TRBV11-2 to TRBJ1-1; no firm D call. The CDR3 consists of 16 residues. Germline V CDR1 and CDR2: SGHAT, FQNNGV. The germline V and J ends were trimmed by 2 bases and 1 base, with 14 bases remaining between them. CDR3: CASSLMGRFRNTEAFF. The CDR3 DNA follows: TGTGCCAGCAGCTTAATGGGGAGATTTCGGAACACTGAAGCTTTCTTT.

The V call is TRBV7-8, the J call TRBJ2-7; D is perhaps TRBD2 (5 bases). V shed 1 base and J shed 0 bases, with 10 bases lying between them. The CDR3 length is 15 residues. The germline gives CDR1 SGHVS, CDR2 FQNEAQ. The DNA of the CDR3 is TGTGCCAGCAGCTTAGGTTCCAGCGGCTCCTACGAGCAGTACTTC. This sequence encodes CASSLGSSGSYEQYF.

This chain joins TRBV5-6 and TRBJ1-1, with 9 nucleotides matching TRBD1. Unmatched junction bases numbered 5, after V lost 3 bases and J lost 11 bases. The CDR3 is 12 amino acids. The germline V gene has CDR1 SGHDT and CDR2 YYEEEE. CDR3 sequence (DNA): TGTGCCAGCAGCTCCCGGGACAGGGCGGCTTTCTTT. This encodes CASSSRDRAAFF.